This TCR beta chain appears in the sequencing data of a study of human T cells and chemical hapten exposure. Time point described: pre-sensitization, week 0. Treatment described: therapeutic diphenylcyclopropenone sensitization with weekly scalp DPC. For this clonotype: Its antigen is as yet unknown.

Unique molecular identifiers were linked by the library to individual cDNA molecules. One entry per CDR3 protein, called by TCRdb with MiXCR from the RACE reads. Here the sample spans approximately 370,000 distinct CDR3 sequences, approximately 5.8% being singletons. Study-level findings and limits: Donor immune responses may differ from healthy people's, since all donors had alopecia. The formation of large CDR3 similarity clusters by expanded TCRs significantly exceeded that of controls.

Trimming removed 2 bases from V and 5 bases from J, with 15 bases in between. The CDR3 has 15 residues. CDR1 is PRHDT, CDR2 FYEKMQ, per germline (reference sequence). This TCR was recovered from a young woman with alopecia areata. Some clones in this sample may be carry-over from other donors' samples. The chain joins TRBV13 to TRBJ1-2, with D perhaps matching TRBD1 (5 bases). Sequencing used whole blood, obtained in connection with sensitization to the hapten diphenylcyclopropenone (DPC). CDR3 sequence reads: CASSLTGKGKYGYTF. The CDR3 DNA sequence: TGTGCCAGCAGCTTAACGGGCAAGGGGAAATATGGCTACACCTTC.